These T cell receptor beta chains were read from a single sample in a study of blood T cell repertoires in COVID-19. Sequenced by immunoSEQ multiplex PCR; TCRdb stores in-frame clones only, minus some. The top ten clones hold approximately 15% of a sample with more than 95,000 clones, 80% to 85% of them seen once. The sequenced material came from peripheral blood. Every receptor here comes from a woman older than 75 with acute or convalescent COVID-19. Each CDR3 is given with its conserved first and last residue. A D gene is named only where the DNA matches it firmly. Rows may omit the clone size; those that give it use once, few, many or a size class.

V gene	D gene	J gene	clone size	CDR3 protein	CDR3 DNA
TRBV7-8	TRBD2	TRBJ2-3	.	CASSFSGRAGTDTQYF	TGTGCCAGCAGCTTTAGCGGGAGGGCCGGCACAGATACGCAGTATTTT
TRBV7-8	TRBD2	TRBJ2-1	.	CASSLTLAGAPYNEQFF	TGTGCCAGCAGCTTAACCCTAGCGGGAGCCCCCTACAATGAGCAGTTCTTC
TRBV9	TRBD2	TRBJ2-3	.	CASSVVPAGGRDTQYF	TGTGCCAGCAGCGTAGTCCCAGCGGGAGGGCGTGATACGCAGTATTTT
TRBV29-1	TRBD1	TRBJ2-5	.	CSGEEDRGETQYF	TGCAGCGGAGAAGAGGACAGGGGGGAGACCCAGTACTTC
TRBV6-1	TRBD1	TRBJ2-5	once	CASSSAEQGGKTQYF	TGTGCCAGCAGTAGTGCTGAACAGGGGGGAAAGACCCAGTACTTC
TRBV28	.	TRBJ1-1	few	CASSSKYSDSWKAFF	TGTGCCAGCAGTTCGAAGTACTCTGACAGCTGGAAAGCTTTCTTT
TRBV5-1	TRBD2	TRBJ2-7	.	CASSPNGLADYEQYF	TGCGCCAGCAGCCCAAACGGACTAGCGGATTACGAGCAGTACTTC
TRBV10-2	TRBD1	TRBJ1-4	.	CASRGTGSEKLFF	TGCGCCAGCAGGGGGACAGGGAGCGAAAAACTGTTTTTT
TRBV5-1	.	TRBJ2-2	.	CASSRRTDTGELFF	TGCGCCAGCAGCCGTAGGACAGACACCGGGGAGCTGTTTTTT
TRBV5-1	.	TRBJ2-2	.	CASSLAGHGELFF	TGCGCCAGCAGCTTGGCCGGTCACGGGGAGCTGTTTTTT
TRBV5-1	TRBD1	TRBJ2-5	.	CASSPGTGIETQYF	TGCGCCAGCAGCCCGGGGACAGGGATAGAGACCCAGTACTTC
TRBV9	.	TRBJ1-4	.	CASSVSYRATNEKLFF	TGTGCCAGCAGCGTATCCTACAGGGCAACTAATGAAAAACTGTTTTTT
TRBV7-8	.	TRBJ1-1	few	CASSLASQVPTEAFF	TGTGCCAGCAGCTTAGCTTCCCAGGTTCCCACTGAAGCTTTCTTT